This T cell receptor beta chain emerged from a study of tumor and adjacent non-tumor tissue in lung cancer listed by TCRdb under 2018. Concerning the study at large: By cancer type, the cohort comprised some twelve adenocarcinoma patients, 2 squamous cell carcinoma patients and 1 small cell lung cancer patient. Ages among the 15 or so patients ranged from roughly 30 to 85 years, there were roughly ten men and 5 women, and disease was at TNM stage I to III. Sequencing produced about 130,000,000 productive TCRbeta reads in total, an average of approximately 4.5 million reads per sample. The study compared bulk TCRbeta repertoires from lung tumor tissue and matched distant non-tumor lung tissue of some 14 lung cancer patients. For each patient, one tumor sample and one normal lung sample were taken, giving thirty paired specimens that underwent TCRbeta CDR3 sequencing. Overall study results and their limits: Because peripheral blood was not sequenced, the blood TCRbeta repertoires of the lung cancer patients in the study went unexamined. The sequencing platform is not named in the methods, and unique molecular identifiers are not mentioned. The cohort had only about 16 patients, and the authors noted that larger samples and more detailed clinical data are needed. Tumor tissue showed significantly greater TCR diversity (inverse Simpson) than normal lung tissue (approximately 430 vs 150, P = 0.0075, Mann-Whitney U test). The top 100 clones accounted for a significantly larger cumulative portion of the repertoire in normal lung than in tumor tissue. TCR diversity was significantly higher in younger patients, and greater tumor TCR diversity was associated with shorter overall survival and shorter disease-free survival.

A few counts support this clonotype. The specificity of this receptor is unknown. No quality values exist for individual bases; no much larger clone is one base distant. The library was made by multiplex PCR. Reads for this sample came from an Illumina HiSeq 2500. TCRbeta libraries were constructed through three rounds of nested PCR with primers (Table S4) according to protocols adapted from ARM-PCR. Before sequencing, PCR products in the 200-500 bp range were cut out of the gel and cleaned up using the QIAquick gel extraction kit. On the authors' methods: Trimmomatic was used to clean the reads, FLASH merged the cleaned reads into complete CDR3 sequences, and MiTCR assigned the sequences to V(D)J germline segments. Clonal diversity was calculated as the inverse Simpson's index using VDJtools. Productive reads were defined as in-frame sequences without a premature stop codon. TCRdb reran the public reads through fastp at Q25 and MiXCR, keeping productive beta chains. CDR3 protein sequences are deduplicated, and each keeps its most common genes and DNA. TCRdb, not the authors, supplied the V and J calls. The sample profile shows fewer than 55,000 distinct CDR3 sequences; roughly two thirds of them were found once. Over 15% of the sample is in the top ten clones.

Bulk unsorted tissue served as the source for RNA extraction, and RNA quality was assessed using a NanoDrop ND-1000 and an Agilent 2100. The normal lung samples consisted of distant non-tumor tissue collected more than 3 cm from the tumor edge. All donors had newly diagnosed lung cancer, had not received prior chemotherapy, and were admitted for thoracic surgery in China between August and November 2014. Patients with previous radiotherapy or chemotherapy, or with another concurrent cancer, were excluded from the study. Pieces of surgical tissue measuring about 1-2 cm3 were kept in RNAlater solution and stored at -80 degrees C until use. V has 4 bases trimmed and J has 6 bases trimmed; junction bases matching no gene number 7. CDR1 and CDR2 were assigned from the germline V gene as MDHEN and SYDVKM. Inclusive of the bounding cysteine and phenylalanine, the CDR3 is 14 residues long. The retained sequence is limited to the CDR3, 42 bases, with the frame set at the first base.

Sequenced sample: distant non-tumor lung tissue. This chain joins TRBV28 to TRBJ1-1; 8 bases in the junction line up with TRBD1. The clonotype comes from a woman aged 35 to 49 with non-small cell lung cancer. This receptor has the CDR3 CASSSQGAGAEAFF. The DNA sequence is as follows: TGTGCCAGCAGTTCCCAGGGGGCGGGGGCTGAAGCTTTCTTT.